The rows below give T cell receptor beta chains drawn from one sample of a study of CD8+CD57+ T cells in acquired aplastic anemia. TCRdb called the reads again in MiXCR, with one record for every CDR3 protein. This repertoire shows 100,000 to 150,000 distinct CDR3 sequences, around 48% found once; its top ten account for 2% to 3%. The material sequenced was sorted CD4+, CD8+, or CD8+CD57+ T cells (not recorded which) from PBMCs. These receptors were collected from a human donor in good health, serving as a control. Both conserved end residues are part of each CDR3. D genes are given only for firm matches. Size is stated for part of the rows, as once, few or many counts, or as a class when the clone is expanded.

D	V	size	J	DNA	CDR3
TRBD1	TRBV6-1	NA	TRBJ1-2	TGTGCCAGCAGCGGGACAGGGGGAGACTATGGCTACACCTTC	CASSGTGGDYGYTF
TRBD1	TRBV7-9	NA	TRBJ1-2	TGTGCCAGCAGCCGAACAGGGGGCGATCACGGCTACACCTTC	CASSRTGGDHGYTF
NA	TRBV7-3	NA	TRBJ2-3	TGTGCCAGCAGCTTAGTATCAAGTACCACAGATACGCAGTATTTT	CASSLVSSTTDTQYF
NA	TRBV29-1	few	TRBJ1-5	TGCAGCGTGGGGACGGACTATAGCAATCAGCCCCAGCATTTT	CSVGTDYSNQPQHF
NA	TRBV10-3	NA	TRBJ2-7	TGTGCCATCAGTGACCTAGGGGGAGGGGGTACGTACGAGCAGTACTTC	CAISDLGGGGTYEQYF
TRBD1	TRBV7-2	many	TRBJ2-2	TGTGCCAGCAGCTTAGTTGGGACAGGGGTCACCGGGGAGCTGTTTTTT	CASSLVGTGVTGELFF
NA	TRBV4-2	NA	TRBJ2-7	TGTGCCAGCAGTCGAGAAAGGAGCACCCCTTACGAGCAGTACTTC	CASSRERSTPYEQYF
NA	TRBV6-2/TRBV6-3	many	TRBJ1-6	TGTGCCAGCAGTTACGGGGGTTGGTCACCCCTCCACTTT	CASSYGGWSPLHF
NA	TRBV24-1	NA	TRBJ1-5	TGTGTCACCAGTGACCTGGACAGCAATCAGCCCCAGCATTTT	CVTSDLDSNQPQHF
TRBD2	TRBV19	NA	TRBJ2-1	TGTGCCAGTACGGGGTCGGGGGGAAATAATGAGCAGTTCTTC	CASTGSGGNNEQFF
NA	TRBV29-1	NA	TRBJ1-1	TGCAGCGTTGACAGAAGGGGCACTGAAGCTTTCTTT	CSVDRRGTEAFF